The sequence of this T cell receptor beta chain was determined in a study of blood T cell repertoires in COVID-19. Study-wide context: Donors in the United States, Italy and Spain gave samples during acute or convalescent COVID-19. PBMCs, B-cell-depleted T cells, or T cells provided the cDNA or gDNA that made up the material.

Authors' data handling: Researchers report that nucleated cell counts were estimated from reference gene primer amplification. The assay was immunoSEQ multiplex PCR, and TCRdb's table has in-frame clones only and misses some. Clonal size and the V and J genes are those of that table, whereas D and trimming came from the DNA. The table lists roughly 45,000 clones, 84% of them singletons. Trimming at V came to 1 base and at J to 2 bases, leaving 10 bases not matched to a gene. This CDR3 comprises 18 residues. Looked up from germline, CDR1 is LGHDT and CDR2 is YNNKEL (reference sequence). What was sequenced was peripheral blood. The rearrangement uses TRBV3-1 (or the pseudogene TRBV3-2) and TRBJ2-4, with 8 bases that match TRBD2. The TCR sequence derives from a man aged 50 to 60 with active COVID-19. The CDR3 DNA reads as TGTGCCAGCAGCCAAGGGAGAGGGACTAGGTTTACCAAAAACATTCAGTACTTC. This sequence encodes CASSQGRGTRFTKNIQYF.